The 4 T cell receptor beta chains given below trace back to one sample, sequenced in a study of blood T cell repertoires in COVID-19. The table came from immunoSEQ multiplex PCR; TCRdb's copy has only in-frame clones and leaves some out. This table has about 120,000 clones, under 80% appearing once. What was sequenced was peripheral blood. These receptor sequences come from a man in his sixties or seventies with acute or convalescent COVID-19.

The CDR3 loop is CASSYPPGQGAIGELFF. The CDR3 DNA sequence: TGTGCCAGCAGTTACCCCCCGGGACAGGGGGCAATCGGGGAGCTGTTTTTT. The chain couples TRBV6-2 or TRBV6-3 to TRBJ2-2; 12 bases are a match to TRBD1. Trimming took 2 bases from V and 7 from J; bases not matched to a gene: 8. Germline assignment: CDR1 MNHEY and CDR2 SVGEGT. The CDR3 contains 17 residues.

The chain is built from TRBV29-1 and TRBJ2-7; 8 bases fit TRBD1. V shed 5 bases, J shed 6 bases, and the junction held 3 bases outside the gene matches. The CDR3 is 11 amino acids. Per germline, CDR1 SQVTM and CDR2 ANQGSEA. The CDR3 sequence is CSVSTGVEQYF. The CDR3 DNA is TGCAGCGTTTCGACAGGGGTCGAGCAGTACTTC.

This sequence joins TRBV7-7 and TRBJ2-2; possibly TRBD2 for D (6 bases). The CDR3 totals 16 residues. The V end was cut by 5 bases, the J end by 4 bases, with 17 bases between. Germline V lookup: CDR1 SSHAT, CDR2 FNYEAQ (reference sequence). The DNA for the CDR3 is TGTGCCAGCAGCACCGCGGGTGGGGAGGTCACCGGGGAGCTGTTTTTT. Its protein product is CASSTAGGEVTGELFF.

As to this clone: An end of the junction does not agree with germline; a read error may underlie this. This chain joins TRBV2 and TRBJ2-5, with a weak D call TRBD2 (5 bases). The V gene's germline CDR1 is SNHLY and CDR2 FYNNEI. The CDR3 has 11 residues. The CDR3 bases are TGTGCCAGTACTAGGCAAGGGACCCAGTACTTC. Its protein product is CASTRQGTQYF.